This TCR beta chain was recorded in a study of CD8+ T cells in alopecia areata. TCR sequencing used cDNA made by reverse transcription of extracted RNA. Only in-frame clones appear in the TCRdb table, and some are missing; sequencing was by immunoSEQ multiplex PCR. The data show some 170,000 clones, less than 75% seen once. The length of the CDR3 is 15 residues. Germline V gives CDR1 WSHSY, CDR2 SAAADI. V gave up 7 bases and J gave up 5 bases, with 21 bases separating them. This chain links TRBV10-2 with TRBJ2-7, with D perhaps matching TRBD1 (5 bases). Sequencing used CD8+ T cells sorted from blood, obtained at week 0. This TCR was recovered from a human donor with alopecia areata. DNA of the CDR3: TGCGCCAGCAACCTAAGACCGGCAGGGTCGAACGAGCAGTACTTC. The encoded protein is CASNLRPAGSNEQYF.